This T cell receptor delta chain is from a study of γδ T cells in repeated Plasmodium falciparum infection. Background on the study: Donors had four controlled P. falciparum NF54 infections over 644 days. Some Malian samples span acute malaria episodes; others come from no-transmission periods.

Vgamma9/Vdelta2+ and Vdelta2-negative gammadelta T cells were flow-sorted from PBMC for bulk sequencing. Per the germline V gene, CDR1 is TSWWSYY and CDR2 is QGS. The CDR3 sequence is 18 residues long. Trimming left V 4 bases short and J 0 bases short, with 21 bases between. This clone was seen only a few times. A much more abundant neighbour one base away suggests this may be a read error. In the same sample, other DNA sequences code for this CDR3. Both TRG and TRD chains were sequenced from each sorted sample. TCRdb made new clone calls on the multiplex PCR reads using CATT. Among roughly 93,000 delta-chain clones, approximately 0.96% were seen once, and the ten largest hold over 8.5%.

The chain employs TRDV1 and TRDJ1; D remains ambiguous. The clonotype was recovered from a pool of human donors (malaria-infected and uninfected, not separated). Sequenced material: gamma-delta T cells from blood. Written as DNA, the CDR3 is TGTGCTCTTGGGGGCCTTATGCCTGAATACCCGTACACCGATAAACTCATCTTT. Translation gives CALGGLMPEYPYTDKLIF.